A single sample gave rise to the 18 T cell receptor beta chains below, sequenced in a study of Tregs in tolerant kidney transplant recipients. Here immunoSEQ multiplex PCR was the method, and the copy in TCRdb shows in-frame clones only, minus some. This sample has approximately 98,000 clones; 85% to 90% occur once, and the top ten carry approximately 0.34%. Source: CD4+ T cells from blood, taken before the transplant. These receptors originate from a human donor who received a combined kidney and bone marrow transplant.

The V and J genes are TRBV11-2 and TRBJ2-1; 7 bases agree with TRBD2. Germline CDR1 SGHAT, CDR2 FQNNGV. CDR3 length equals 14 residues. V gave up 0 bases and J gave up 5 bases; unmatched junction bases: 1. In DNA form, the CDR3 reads TGTGCCAGCAGCTTAGAGGGGACTAACAATGAGCAGTTCTTC. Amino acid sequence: CASSLEGTNNEQFF.

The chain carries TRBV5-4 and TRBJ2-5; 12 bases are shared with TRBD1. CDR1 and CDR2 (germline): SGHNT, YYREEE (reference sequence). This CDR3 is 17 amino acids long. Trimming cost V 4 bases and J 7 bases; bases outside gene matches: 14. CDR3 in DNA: TGTGCCAGCAGCCCCGGGACAGGGGGCGCATCTAGGGTGACCCAGTACTTC. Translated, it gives CASSPGTGGASRVTQYF.

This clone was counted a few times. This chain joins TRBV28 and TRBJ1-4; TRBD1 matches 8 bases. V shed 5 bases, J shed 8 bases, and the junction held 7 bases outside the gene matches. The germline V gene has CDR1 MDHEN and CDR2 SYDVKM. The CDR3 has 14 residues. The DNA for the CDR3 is TGTGCCAGCAGTACAGGGGGGCGGTGGGAAAAACTGTTTTTT. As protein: CASSTGGRWEKLFF.

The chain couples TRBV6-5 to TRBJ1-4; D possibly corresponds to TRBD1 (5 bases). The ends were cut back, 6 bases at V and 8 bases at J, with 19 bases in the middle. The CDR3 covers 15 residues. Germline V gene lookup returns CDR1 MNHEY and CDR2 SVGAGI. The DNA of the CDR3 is TGTGCCAGCAGGGGACTGGGGACGGGGGGAGAAAAACTGTTTTTT. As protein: CASRGLGTGGEKLFF.

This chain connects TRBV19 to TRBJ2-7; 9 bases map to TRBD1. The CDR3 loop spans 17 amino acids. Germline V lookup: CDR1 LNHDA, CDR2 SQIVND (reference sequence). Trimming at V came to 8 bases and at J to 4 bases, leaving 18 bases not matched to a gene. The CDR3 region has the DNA TGTGCCAGTGCACGGTCAGCGTGGGGGACAGGGTCGTACGAGCAGTACTTC. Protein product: CASARSAWGTGSYEQYF. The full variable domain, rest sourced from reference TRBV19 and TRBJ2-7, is DGGITQSPKYLFRKEGQNVTLSCEQNLNHDAMYWYRQDPGQGLRLIYYSQIVNDFQKGDIAEGYSVSREKKESFPLTVTSAQKNPTAFYLCASARSAWGTGSYEQYFGPGTRLTVT.

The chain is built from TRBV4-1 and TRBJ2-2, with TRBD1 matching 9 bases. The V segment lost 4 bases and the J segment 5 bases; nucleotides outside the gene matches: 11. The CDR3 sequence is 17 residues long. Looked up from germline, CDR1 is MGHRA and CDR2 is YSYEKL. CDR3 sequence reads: CASSLGLTGGVTGELFF. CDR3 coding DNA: TGCGCCAGCAGCCTAGGACTTACAGGGGGCGTGACCGGGGAGCTGTTTTTT.

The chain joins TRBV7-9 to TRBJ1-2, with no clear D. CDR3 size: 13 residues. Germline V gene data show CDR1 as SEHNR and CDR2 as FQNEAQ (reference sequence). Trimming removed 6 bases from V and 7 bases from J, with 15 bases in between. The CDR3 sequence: CASSLYDGGGYTF. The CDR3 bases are TGTGCCAGCAGTTTATACGACGGAGGTGGCTACACCTTC.

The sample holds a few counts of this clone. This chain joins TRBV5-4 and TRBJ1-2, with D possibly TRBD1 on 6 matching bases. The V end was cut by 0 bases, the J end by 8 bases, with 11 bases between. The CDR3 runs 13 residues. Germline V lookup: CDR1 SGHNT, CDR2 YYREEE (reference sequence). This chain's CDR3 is CASSLVQGRGYTF. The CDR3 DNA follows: TGTGCCAGCAGCTTGGTACAGGGACGGGGCTACACCTTC.

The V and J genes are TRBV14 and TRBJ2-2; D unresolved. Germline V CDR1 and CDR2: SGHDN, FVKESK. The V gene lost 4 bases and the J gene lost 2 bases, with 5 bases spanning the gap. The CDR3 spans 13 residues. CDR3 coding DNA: TGTGCCAGCAGCCTACAAAACACCGGGGAGCTGTTTTTT. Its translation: CASSLQNTGELFF.

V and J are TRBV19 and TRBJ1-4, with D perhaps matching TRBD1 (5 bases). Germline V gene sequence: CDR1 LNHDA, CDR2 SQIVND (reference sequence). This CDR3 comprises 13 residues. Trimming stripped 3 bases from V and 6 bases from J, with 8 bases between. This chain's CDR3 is CASSMGGDEKLFF. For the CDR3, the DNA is TGTGCCAGTAGTATGGGGGGAGATGAAAAACTGTTTTTT.

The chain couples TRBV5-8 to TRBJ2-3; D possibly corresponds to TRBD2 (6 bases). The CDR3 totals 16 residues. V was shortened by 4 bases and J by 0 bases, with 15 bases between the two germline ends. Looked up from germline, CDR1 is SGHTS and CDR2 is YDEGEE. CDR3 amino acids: CASSPPGGPSTDTQYF. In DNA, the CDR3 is TGTGCCAGCAGCCCCCCCGGGGGTCCTAGCACAGATACGCAGTATTTT.

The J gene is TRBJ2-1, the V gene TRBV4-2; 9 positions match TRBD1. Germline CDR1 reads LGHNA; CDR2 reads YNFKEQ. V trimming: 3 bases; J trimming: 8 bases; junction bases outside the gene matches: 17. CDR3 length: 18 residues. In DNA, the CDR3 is TGTGCCAGCAGCCACTCACTGGCCCCGGGACAGGGTGCTTATGAGCAGTTCTTC. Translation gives CASSHSLAPGQGAYEQFF.

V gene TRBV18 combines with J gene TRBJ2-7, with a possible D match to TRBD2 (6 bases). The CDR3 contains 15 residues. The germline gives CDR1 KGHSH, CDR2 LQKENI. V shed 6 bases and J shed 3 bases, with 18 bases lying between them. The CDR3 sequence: CASSRELLADYEQYF. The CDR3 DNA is TGTGCCAGCTCTAGAGAGTTACTAGCCGACTACGAGCAGTACTTC.

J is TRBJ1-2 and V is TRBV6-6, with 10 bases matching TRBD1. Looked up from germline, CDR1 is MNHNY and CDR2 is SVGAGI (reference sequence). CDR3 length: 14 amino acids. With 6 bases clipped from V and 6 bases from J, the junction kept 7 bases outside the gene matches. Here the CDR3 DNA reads TGTGCCAGCAGAACCTACGGGACAGGGGATGGCTACACCTTC. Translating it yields CASRTYGTGDGYTF.

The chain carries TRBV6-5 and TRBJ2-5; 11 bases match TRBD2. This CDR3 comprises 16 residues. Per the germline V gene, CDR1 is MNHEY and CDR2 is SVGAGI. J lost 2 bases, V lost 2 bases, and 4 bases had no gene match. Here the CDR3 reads CASSYAGLAEQETQYF. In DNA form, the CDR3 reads TGTGCCAGCAGTTACGCGGGACTAGCGGAACAAGAGACCCAGTACTTC.

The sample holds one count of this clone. In DNA form, the CDR3 reads TGCGCCAGCAGTGCGGCTAGCGGATTCACAGATACGCAGTATTTT. Translation: CASSAASGFTDTQYF. The V call is TRBV10-1, the J call TRBJ2-3, with 7 bases that match TRBD2. The V segment lost 4 bases and the J segment 2 bases; nucleotides outside the gene matches: 6. The length of the CDR3 is 15 residues. The germline CDR1 and CDR2 sequences are WNHNN and SYGVQD (reference sequence).

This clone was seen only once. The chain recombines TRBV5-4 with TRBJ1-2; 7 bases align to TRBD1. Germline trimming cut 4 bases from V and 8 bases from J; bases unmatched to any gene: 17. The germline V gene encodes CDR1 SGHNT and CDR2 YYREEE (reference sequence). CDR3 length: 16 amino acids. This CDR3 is CASSPWPTGPQEGYTF. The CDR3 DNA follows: TGTGCCAGCAGCCCTTGGCCGACAGGGCCCCAGGAGGGCTACACCTTC. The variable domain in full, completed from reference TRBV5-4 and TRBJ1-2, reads ETGVTQSPTHLIKTRGQQVTLRCSSQSGHNTVSWYQQALGQGPQFIFQYYREEENGRGNFPPRFSGLQFPNYSSELNVNALELDDSALYLCASSPWPTGPQEGYTFGSGTRLTVV.

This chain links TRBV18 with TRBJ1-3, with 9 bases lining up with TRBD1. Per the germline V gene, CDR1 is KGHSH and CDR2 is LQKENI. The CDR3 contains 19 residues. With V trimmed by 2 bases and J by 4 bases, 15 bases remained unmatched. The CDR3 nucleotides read TGTGCCAGCTCACCAATGACAGGGGGTGGACAAGCCTTCGGAAACACCATATATTTT. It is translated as CASSPMTGGGQAFGNTIYF.